This T cell receptor (beta chain) was identified in a study of blood T cell repertoires in COVID-19. Libraries were prepared by immunoSEQ multiplex PCR; TCRdb keeps only in-frame clonotypes and omits some of them. The table includes roughly 170,000 clones, roughly 85% detected once. Germline values: CDR1 MNHEY, CDR2 SMNVEV (reference sequence). CDR3 size: 16 residues. The junction had 4 bases not matched to a gene; V was cut back by 2 bases and J by 2 bases. The origin of this receptor is a man in his 60s who had recovered from COVID-19. J is TRBJ2-7 and V is TRBV27; 12 bases align to TRBD2. The sample taken for sequencing was PBMCs or T cells enriched from blood (not recorded which). CDR3 amino acids: CASSLTGLAGTYEQYF. In nucleotides, the CDR3 is TGTGCCAGCAGTTTAACCGGACTAGCGGGGACCTACGAGCAGTACTTC.